This record covers a single T cell receptor beta chain. The target antigen is unknown. V was trimmed by 4 bases and J by 8 bases, leaving 14 bases between them. The CDR3 totals 13 residues. Germline loops: CDR1 DFQATT, CDR2 SNEGSKA (reference sequence). These data belong to a study of blood T cells in healthy people across ages. Study-level points and caveats: Diversity was higher, and naive CD4+ cells more numerous, in long-lived donors than in aged donors. There was a strong correlation between TCR beta diversity and naive T cell percentage.

Every donor gave around 10 milliliters of peripheral blood. Primed by a sample-barcoded 5' primer and a J-beta primer mix, a second PCR proceeded for 7 to 11 cycles. Through a template-switch adaptor with 12 random nucleotides, each cDNA molecule received a tag. TCRdb called the 5' RACE reads again in MiXCR, with one record for every CDR3 protein. Among some 850,000 distinct CDR3 sequences listed, 20% to 30% were seen once. The same data also went into a second study, on T cells of mothers and their children.

The specimen sequenced was blood. The TCR comes from a boy aged 5-17 years in good health. This chain joins TRBV20-1 and TRBJ1-4; D is unclear. CDR3 bases: TGCAGTGCTACGCCGGGTTTGCAGGAAAAACTGTTTTTT. As protein: CSATPGLQEKLFF.